A single sample gave rise to the 8 T cell receptor beta chains below, sequenced in a study of T cells in Graves' hyperthyroidism and ophthalmopathy (dated by TCRdb to the late 2010s). Libraries were made using multiplex PCR. The instrument given in TCRdb is Illumina HiSeq 2000. TCR beta CDR3 regions were amplified from RNA transcripts. For the first round of RT-PCR on the TCR CDR3, the HTBI primer set was used together with the Qiagen OneStep RT-PCR kit. TCRdb redid the processing of the public reads, applying fastp at Q25 and MiXCR, and retained in-frame beta chains. Rows are unified per CDR3 protein, each entry keeping the most common DNA and genes. For this sample there are 380,000 or so distinct CDR3 sequences; under 20% appear just once. Approximately 4% of the sample lies in the top ten. Sequences were obtained from blood. These receptors all stem from a woman aged 18-30 years with Graves' hyperthyroidism.

This clonotype was recorded at least ten times. V and J are TRBV10-3 and TRBJ2-5, with 7 bases aligning to TRBD2. The germline V gene has CDR1 ENHRY and CDR2 SYGVKD. The ends lost 6 bases at V and 9 bases at J; junction bases unmatched: 13. CDR3 length equals 14 residues. As DNA, the CDR3 is TGTGCCATCAGGCCCTCGGGGGAGCGGGGAGCCCAGTACTTC. Its translation is CAIRPSGERGAQYF.

For this clonotype: A much more abundant neighbour one base away suggests this may be a read error. This sequence joins TRBV7-8 and TRBJ1-2; D perhaps matches TRBD1 (6 bases). CDR1 SGHVS and CDR2 FQNEAQ come from the germline V gene. The CDR3 consists of 13 residues. CDR3 DNA: TGTGCCAGCAGCTCCTCGTGGGGGCGAGGCTTCACCTTC. Translating gives CASSSSWGRGFTF.

This clonotype was counted ten times or more. This sequence joins TRBV6-1 and TRBJ1-5; D may be TRBD1 (6 bases). Germline V CDR1 and CDR2: MNHNS, SASEGT. V lost 2 bases to trimming and J lost 1 base, with 15 bases between them. There are 17 residues in the CDR3. The CDR3 sequence is CASSEWGTLGSNQPQHF. In nucleotides, the CDR3 is TGTGCCAGCAGTGAATGGGGGACACTGGGAAGCAATCAGCCCCAGCATTTT.

This clonotype occurred many times. The gene calls are TRBV2 and TRBJ1-2; tentative D call: TRBD1 (6 bases). The CDR3 extends over 18 amino acids. Per germline, CDR1 SNHLY and CDR2 FYNNEI. Trimming cost V 4 bases and J 4 bases, with 25 bases left between them. The CDR3 is CASSVVVTGAAGFYGYTF. The CDR3, as DNA: TGTGCCAGCAGTGTGGTAGTGACAGGAGCCGCCGGGTTCTATGGCTACACCTTC.

This clonotype was picked up many times. V gene TRBV5-1 combines with J gene TRBJ1-2, with D uncertain. The germline gives CDR1 SGHRS, CDR2 YFSETQ. The CDR3 has 16 residues. V was trimmed by 0 bases and J by 5 bases, leaving 17 bases between them. The CDR3 bases are TGCGCCAGCAGCTTGGACTTCTCGGCAGTGGGGTATGGCTACACCTTC. Encoded protein: CASSLDFSAVGYGYTF.

This clonotype showed up many times. The rearrangement uses TRBV15 and TRBJ2-7; 9 nucleotides match TRBD1. Looked up from germline, CDR1 is LNHNV and CDR2 is YYDKDF (reference sequence). The ends lost 1 base at V and 3 bases at J; junction bases unmatched: 7. This CDR3 is 16 amino acids long. The CDR3 nucleotides read TGTGCCACCAGCAGAGTGATCGTGACAGGGGGCTACGAGCAGTACTTC. Translated: CATSRVIVTGGYEQYF.

This clonotype was picked up many times. The V and J genes are TRBV12-3 or TRBV12-4 and TRBJ2-7, with D possibly being TRBD1 (5 bases). The V end was cut by 3 bases, the J end by 5 bases, with 11 bases between. The CDR3 consists of 13 residues. DNA of the CDR3: TGTGCCAGCAGTTTGATCAAGGGGAACGAGCAGTACTTC. Amino acids: CASSLIKGNEQYF.

Details on this clonotype: Just one base apart from a much larger clone, this may be a read error. The gene calls are TRBV6-5 and TRBJ2-5, with D possibly being TRBD1 or TRBD2 (7 bases each). The germline V gene has CDR1 MNHEY and CDR2 SVGAGI. This CDR3 is 14 amino acids long. Trimming cost V 2 bases and J 2 bases, with 9 bases left between them. The CDR3 spells CASSYQGGQETQYF. The DNA for the CDR3 is TGTGCCAGCAGTTACCAGGGGGGGCAAGAGACCCAGTACTTC.